The T cell receptor beta chain under discussion was sequenced for a study of shared clonotypes between healthy human individuals. Background on the study: Samples came from a couple of female and three male donors aged 18 to 49.

The CDR3 is made up of 14 amino acids. From germline, CDR1 is MRHNA and CDR2 SNTAGT. The junction had 8 bases not matched to a gene; V was cut back by 5 bases and J by 6 bases. Measured with immunoSEQ multiplex PCR; TCRdb has only the in-frame clones, and not every one. The sample has about 1.1 million clones; about 80% are singletons. This receptor was taken from a man in his late teens or twenties in good health. Some clones in this sample may be carry-over from other donors' samples. This chain joins TRBV6-4 and TRBJ1-2; 8 bases agree with TRBD1. Sequenced sample: memory CD4+ T cells from PBMCs. Subset denoted: CD45RA-negative fraction. The CDR3 coding sequence is TGTGCCAGCAGTCCCGACAGGGGAAGTAATGGCTACACCTTC. It translates to CASSPDRGSNGYTF.